This T cell receptor beta chain emerged from a study of CD8 T cells in Susac syndrome. V dropped 7 bases and J dropped 11 bases, with 29 bases sitting between them. CDR3 length equals 16 residues. The V gene's germline CDR1 is MNHNS and CDR2 SASEGT. Reverse transcription used roughly 0.45 to 1 ug RNA and random hexamers. TCRdb redid the calling of the immunoSEQ multiplex PCR reads with MiXCR, one entry per CDR3 protein. The sample lists about 140,000 distinct CDR3 sequences, nearly 95% occurring once. This sequence originates from a human donor in good health. The source material was CD8+ T cells from PBMCs. V gene TRBV6-1 combines with J gene TRBJ1-2; D is perhaps TRBD1 (5 bases). The CDR3 loop reads CASTDTWRQAEWGYTF. Here the CDR3 DNA reads TGTGCCAGCACCGATACCTGGCGTCAGGCCGAGTGGGGGTACACCTTC.